The subject of this entry is one TCR beta chain. This clonotype was observed a handful of times. Its antigen is not yet known. No clone much larger than this one lies a single base away; base qualities are absent. The germline V gene gives CDR1 as MNHEY and CDR2 as SVGAGI. Inclusive of the bounding cysteine and phenylalanine, the CDR3 is 17 residues long. The entry retains the CDR3 DNA only, 51 bases that are in frame from base 1. Relative to germline, V is 0 bases shorter and J is 0 bases shorter, with 12 bases between their ends. The sample comes from a study of CD8 T cells in ankylosing spondylitis (dated by TCRdb to the late 2010s). Context from the whole study: T cell receptor beta repertoires were profiled in healthy donors and ankylosing spondylitis patients so that disease-linked TCR variants could be found. Peripheral blood was sampled, and synovial fluid was additionally collected from ankylosing spondylitis patients. The whole study cohort included over a hundred healthy donors and some 27 ankylosing spondylitis patients. Paper-wide results and their limitations: A TCR beta motif of several highly homologous amino acid variants appeared characteristic of blood from ankylosing spondylitis patients. The disease-linked clones had a CD8+ phenotype and were found at relatively low frequencies in peripheral blood. Some of the motif variants had been reported before in the synovial fluid and blood of reactive arthritis patients, a finding that suggests common disease-initiation mechanisms. The disease-linked clones were reported as significantly enriched in matched synovial fluid samples from ankylosing spondylitis patients.

The instrument was an Illumina HiSeq 2500. TCR beta libraries were prepared by quantitative 5'-RACE with molecular barcodes. As for the authors' bioinformatics: A new computational method, built on a probabilistic model of VDJ rearrangement, was used to identify disease-linked TCR variants. TCRdb's own reprocessing of the public reads used fastp at Q25 and MiXCR and kept productive beta chains. Each entry is one CDR3 protein sequence, shown with its most common DNA and genes. Clone size and V and J calls follow TCRdb, not the original study. For this sample the table gives approximately 540,000 distinct CDR3 sequences, of which about 12% were detected only once. The ten largest clonotypes hold around 6.8% of the sample.

The material sequenced was blood, either unsorted or a sorted T cell fraction (not recorded which). Rearrangement joined TRBV6-5 to TRBJ1-3; the D gene assignment is ambiguous. The TCR was taken from a male donor with ankylosing spondylitis. The base sequence is TGTGCCAGCAGTTACTCGACCGAAGCTCTCTCTGGAAACACCATATATTTT. It codes for CASSYSTEALSGNTIYF.